One sample yielded the 19 T cell receptor beta chains listed below, sequenced in a study of glioma-infiltrating T cells. The iRepertoire nested amplicon-rescue multiplex PCR amplified TCR alpha and beta CDR3s from RNA. TCRdb re-derived calls from the multiplex PCR reads in MiXCR, one entry per CDR3 protein. The sample holds 300,000 to 450,000 distinct CDR3 sequences, approximately 42% seen once. Specimen: glioma tissue, nonneoplastic brain tissue, or PBMCs (not recorded which). The receptor set was obtained from a human donor with low-grade glioma or glioblastoma, undergoing nonglioma brain surgery, or in good health (not recorded which).

This rearrangement joins TRBV7-2 to TRBJ2-3, with TRBD2 matching 14 bases. CDR1 and CDR2 (germline): SGHTA, FQGNSA. The length of the CDR3 is 15 residues. The V and J ends lost 11 bases and 6 bases, in that order; junction bases with no gene match: 10. This CDR3 reads CAPGTSGSLPDTQYF. As DNA, the CDR3 is TGTGCCCCAGGGACTAGCGGGAGCCTCCCGGATACGCAGTATTTT.

About this clonotype: A much larger clonotype is one base distant, so this may be a read error. This CDR3 is CSAVTSGPNEQFF. CDR3 DNA: TGCAGTGCTGTGACTAGCGGTCCCAATGAGCAGTTCTTC. The chain links TRBV20-1 to TRBJ2-1; 9 nucleotides align to TRBD2. Germline lookup yields CDR1 DFQATT and CDR2 SNEGSKA (reference sequence). This CDR3 has 13 amino acids. V lost 5 bases and J lost 6; bases outside the gene matches: 5.

The rearrangement joins TRBV5-1 to TRBJ2-1; TRBD2 agrees at 9 bases. Per germline, CDR1 SGHRS and CDR2 YFSETQ. There are 15 residues in the CDR3. V gave up 0 bases and J gave up 7 bases; unmatched junction bases: 5. The CDR3 region is CASSLESSGINEQFF. The DNA for the CDR3 is TGCGCCAGCAGCTTGGAATCTAGCGGGATAAATGAGCAGTTCTTC.

J is TRBJ2-7 and V is TRBV24-1; D is perhaps TRBD1 (5 bases). Trimming stripped 3 bases from V and 5 bases from J, with 16 bases between. The CDR3 runs 15 residues. CDR1 is KGHDR and CDR2 is SFDVKD in the germline V gene. DNA for the CDR3: TGTGCCACCAGTGATAGAAAGGGGATGGTCGACGAGCAGTACTTC. As protein: CATSDRKGMVDEQYF.

This clonotype showed up just a few times. The chain recombines TRBV7-9 with TRBJ2-7; 11 bases map to TRBD1. Germline CDR1 reads SEHNR; CDR2 reads FQNEAQ (reference sequence). The CDR3 length is 15 residues. J gave up 3 bases and V 5 bases, and 6 bases lay outside the gene matches. CDR3 sequence: CASSRGTGGGYEQYF. CDR3 in DNA: TGTGCCAGCAGCCGTGGGACAGGGGGAGGCTACGAGCAGTACTTC.

A word on this clonotype: A read error may explain this, as a much larger clone is one base away. This chain joins TRBV10-3 and TRBJ1-1; TRBD1 matches at 8 bases. This CDR3 is built from 14 residues. The germline gives CDR1 ENHRY, CDR2 SYGVKD. V was pared by 6 bases and J by 7 bases, with 10 bases of the junction left unmatched. DNA for the CDR3: TGTGCCATCAGAAAACAGGGGGGCGGCAGTGAAGCTTTCTTT. Amino acid sequence: CAIRKQGGGSEAFF.

This clonotype was counted many times. The chain has TRBV7-9 and TRBJ1-1; D is unresolved. Germline V CDR1 and CDR2: SEHNR, FQNEAQ (reference sequence). V was pared by 1 base and J by 1 base, with 7 bases between. The CDR3 runs 14 residues. The CDR3 reads CASSLVLENTEAFF. The CDR3, as DNA: TGTGCCAGCAGCTTAGTTCTGGAGAACACTGAAGCTTTCTTT.

This clonotype was seen only once. This chain uses TRBV27 with TRBJ2-1, with a weak D call TRBD1 (5 bases). Germline CDR1 is MNHEY and CDR2 is SMNVEV (reference sequence). Deletions cut 4 bases from V and 8 bases from J, with 21 bases between. The CDR3 is 16 amino acids. The CDR3 reads CASSYGRARGVDEQFF. DNA of the CDR3: TGTGCCAGCAGTTACGGTAGGGCTAGGGGTGTAGATGAGCAGTTCTTC.

This clonotype was counted ten times or more. The chain is built from TRBV7-2 and TRBJ1-1; D is uncertain. Germline lookup yields CDR1 SGHTA and CDR2 FQGNSA. Deletions cut 1 base from V and 2 bases from J, with 8 bases between. The CDR3 spans 14 residues. The CDR3 DNA sequence: TGTGCCAGCAGCTTAGATGGGATTAACACTGAAGCTTTCTTT. It codes for CASSLDGINTEAFF. Filled out from reference TRBV7-2 and TRBJ1-1, the complete variable domain reads GAGVSQSPSNKVTEKGKDVELRCDPISGHTALYWYRQSLGQGLEFLIYFQGNSAPDKSGLPSDRFSAERTGGSVSTLTIQRTQQEDSAVYLCASSLDGINTEAFFGQGTRLTVV.

This clonotype was counted a few times. V gene TRBV15 combines with J gene TRBJ2-1; 13 nucleotides line up with TRBD2. With 8 bases clipped from V and 13 bases from J, the junction kept 14 bases outside the gene matches. This CDR3 spans 15 amino acids. Germline loops: CDR1 LNHNV, CDR2 YYDKDF (reference sequence). The CDR3 reads CATGGLAGDGREQFF. The CDR3 bases are TGTGCCACCGGAGGACTAGCGGGAGACGGTCGGGAACAGTTCTTC.

Note on this clonotype: This could be a read error, since a much larger clone is one nucleotide away. The J gene is TRBJ2-7, the V gene TRBV27, with 7 nucleotides matching TRBD1. Germline CDR1 reads MNHEY; CDR2 reads SMNVEV (reference sequence). This CDR3 is built from 13 residues. J lost 5 bases, V lost 7 bases, and 8 bases had no gene match. The CDR3 sequence is CASTPTGSHEQYF. CDR3 nucleotides: TGTGCCAGCACCCCGACAGGGTCCCACGAGCAGTACTTC.

The CDR3 reads CASSHPGLAPFNIQYF. CDR3 nucleotides: TGTGCCAGCAGTCATCCGGGACTAGCGCCCTTTAACATTCAGTACTTC. This chain joins TRBV6-8 and TRBJ2-4, with 10 nucleotides matching TRBD2. The CDR3 covers 16 residues. The trim removed 5 bases at V and 7 bases at J, leaving 11 bases unmatched. CDR1 is MNHGY and CDR2 is SAAAGT in the germline V gene.

V and J are TRBV12-5 and TRBJ2-5, with 10 nucleotides matching TRBD2. CDR3 length: 13 residues. V shed 8 bases, J shed 4 bases, and the junction held 4 bases outside the gene matches. CDR1 LGHNT and CDR2 FRNRAP come from the germline V gene. In DNA, the CDR3 is TGTGCTAGTACCCTAGCGGGGGCAGAGACCCAGTACTTC. Translating it yields CASTLAGAETQYF.

The chain recombines TRBV29-1 with TRBJ2-1; D possibly corresponds to TRBD2 (5 bases). CDR1 and CDR2 from the germline V gene are SQVTM and ANQGSEA. V was pared by 6 bases and J by 10 bases, with 19 bases between. CDR3 size: 13 residues. This CDR3 reads CSVLQGSWGEQFF. In DNA form, the CDR3 reads TGCAGCGTCCTACAAGGGAGCTGGGGAGAGCAGTTCTTC.

This clonotype showed up just a few times. The V gene is TRBV20-1, the J gene TRBJ2-3, with D maybe TRBD1 (5 bases). The V end lost 4 bases, the J end lost 6 bases, and 17 bases lay between the germline ends. From germline, CDR1 is DFQATT and CDR2 SNEGSKA (reference sequence). The CDR3 covers 14 residues. CDR3 residues: CSATARSAGDTQYF. In DNA, the CDR3 is TGCAGTGCTACAGCTAGATCAGCAGGGGATACGCAGTATTTT.

This clonotype has only a few counts. The V call is TRBV18, the J call TRBJ1-2, with TRBD1 matching over 7 bases. Germline CDR1 is KGHSH and CDR2 is LQKENI. This CDR3 has 14 amino acids. The trim removed 0 bases at V and 8 bases at J, leaving 6 bases unmatched. The CDR3 nucleotides read TGTGCCAGCTCACCACCGCGACAGGGCTTAGGCTACACCTTC. Residues: CASSPPRQGLGYTF.

The chain couples TRBV29-1 to TRBJ2-1, with 13 bases matching TRBD2. Per the germline V gene, CDR1 is SQVTM and CDR2 is ANQGSEA. J lost 9 bases, V lost 6 bases, and 8 bases had no gene match. This CDR3 has 14 amino acids. The chain's CDR3 is CSVETSGRKGEQFF. CDR3 bases: TGCAGCGTGGAGACTAGCGGGAGGAAGGGTGAGCAGTTCTTC.

The table lists this clonotype with a count of one. This chain joins TRBV2 and TRBJ2-7, with 7 bases that match TRBD2. Per the germline V gene, CDR1 is SNHLY and CDR2 is FYNNEI. The CDR3 covers 16 residues. The junction had 12 bases not matched to a gene; V was cut back by 7 bases and J by 0 bases. The CDR3 reads CASTLGLADSSYEQYF. Here the CDR3 DNA reads TGTGCCAGCACCCTCGGGCTAGCGGATAGCTCCTACGAGCAGTACTTC.

On this clonotype: A read error is possible here, since a much larger clone lies one base away. The chain couples TRBV4-3 to TRBJ1-1; a weak D match, TRBD1 (5 bases). This CDR3 is built from 15 residues. In germline, CDR1 is LGHNA, CDR2 YSLEER. CDR3 loop: CASTRTDKRNTEALF. The CDR3 DNA sequence: TGCGCCAGTACGAGGACGGACAAGAGGAACACTGAAGCTCTCTTT.